The clone carrying this TCR beta chain is categorized as medium-sized. Antigen: not known. The CDR3 is 18 amino acids. Germline-derived CDR1 and CDR2 are SEHNR and FQNEAQ (reference sequence). Trimming took off 2 bases at V and 4 bases at J, with 21 bases between the two ends. The sample is drawn from a study of PD-1 blockade in classical Hodgkin lymphoma. Study results and limitations: The drivers behind the repertoire differences, possibly disease activity or prior therapy, remain undefined. In newly diagnosed patients, baseline TCR diversity was reportedly below that of healthy donors. Patients with an early start, nivolumab under 1 year after ASCT, were excluded.

TCRdb keeps only in-frame clones here, not all; method: immunoSEQ multiplex PCR. The data show tens of thousands of clones, with about three quarters seen just once and roughly a fifth held by the top ten. Sample time point: cycle 4 day 1 (C4D1), after 5 to 7 weeks of nivolumab. Every patient relapsed after autologous stem cell transplantation, and brentuximab vedotin exposure varied. Responses achieved at best were complete response, partial response or progressive disease. The starting material was peripheral blood mononuclear cells (PBMCs), obtained before the fourth cycle of nivolumab. The receptor was derived from a human donor with classical Hodgkin lymphoma. This rearrangement joins TRBV7-9 to TRBJ1-5, with D unclear. CDR3 sequence reads: CASSLKDVRLPRNQPQHF. The CDR3 DNA reads as TGTGCCAGCAGCTTAAAGGATGTGCGGCTACCAAGAAATCAGCCCCAGCATTTT.